One sample yielded the 15 T cell receptor beta chains listed below, sequenced in a study of shared clonotypes between healthy human individuals. The data were produced by immunoSEQ multiplex PCR, yet TCRdb's version contains in-frame clones alone and is incomplete. The data contain about 990,000 clones, more than 75% of them singletons. The material sequenced was memory CD4+ T cells from PBMCs. As for subset: CD45RA-negative fraction. These receptors all stem from a man between 18 and 29 years old in good health. Some clones in this sample may be carry-over from other donors' samples.

This clone is a singleton in its sample. The CDR3 nucleotides read TGTGCCAGCAAGGGGTCTGGAGACGAGCAGTACTTC. It encodes CASKGSGDEQYF. This chain links TRBV2 with TRBJ2-7; possibly TRBD1 for D (5 bases). V was pared by 7 bases and J by 5 bases, with 12 bases between. The CDR3 totals 12 residues. Germline V CDR1 and CDR2: SNHLY, FYNNEI.

This chain uses TRBV10-3 with TRBJ2-3; the match to TRBD2 covers 11 bases. In germline, CDR1 is ENHRY, CDR2 SYGVKD. This CDR3 spans 19 amino acids. Losses at the gene ends were 6 bases for V and 0 bases for J; bases not matched to a gene: 14. CDR3 DNA sequence: TGTGCCATCAGCTCACAGGGGGCGACTAGCGGGATGAGCACAGATACGCAGTATTTT. This gives the protein CAISSQGATSGMSTDTQYF.

The sample holds one count of this clone. CDR3: CASSSSGRLFSSYNEQFF. The CDR3 coding sequence is TGCGCCAGCAGCTCTAGCGGGAGGCTTTTTAGCTCCTACAATGAGCAGTTCTTC. This chain links TRBV5-1 with TRBJ2-1, with 11 bases fitting TRBD2. Germline CDR1 and CDR2: SGHRS and YFSETQ. CDR3 size: 18 residues. J lost 0 bases, V lost 3 bases, and 8 bases had no gene match. Looking up the rest from reference TRBV5-1 and TRBJ2-1 gives the full variable domain: KAGVTQTPRYLIKTRGQQVTLSCSPISGHRSVSWYQQTPGQGLQFLFEYFSETQRNKGNFPGRFSGRQFSNSRSEMNVSTLELGDSALYLCASSSSGRLFSSYNEQFFGPGTRLTVL.

The gene calls are TRBV23-1 and TRBJ2-3, with 10 bases fitting TRBD2. TRBV23-1 is an open reading frame whose function is uncertain. The ends lost 6 bases at V and 6 bases at J; junction bases unmatched: 9. This CDR3 is built from 15 residues. CDR3 in DNA: TGCGCCAGCAGCCTTCTAGCGGGAGTATGTGATACGCAGTATTTT. Its protein product is CASSLLAGVCDTQYF.

This rearrangement joins TRBV7-2 to TRBJ2-6; D not resolved. V lost 5 bases and J lost 0, with 8 bases in between. Per germline, CDR1 SGHTA and CDR2 FQGNSA. This CDR3 is 15 amino acids long. CDR3 DNA: TGTGCCAGCAGCCGCGACGGCTCTGGGGCCAACGTCCTGACTTTC. This sequence encodes CASSRDGSGANVLTF.

DNA of the CDR3: TGTGCCAGCAGCGTAGGGGGTGCCTCCTACAATGAGCAGTTCTTC. Translation gives CASSVGGASYNEQFF. V is TRBV9 and J is TRBJ2-1; D uncertain. Germline CDR1 SGDLS, CDR2 YYNGEE. Deletions cut 0 bases from V and 0 bases from J, with 7 bases between. This CDR3 comprises 15 residues.

The rearrangement links TRBV27 to TRBJ2-3; 10 nucleotides line up with TRBD2. The trim removed 4 bases at V and 6 bases at J, leaving 19 bases unmatched. CDR1 MNHEY and CDR2 SMNVEV come from the germline V gene (reference sequence). The CDR3 loop spans 19 amino acids. CDR3 DNA: TGTGCCAGCAGTTGGACAAGGCGCCGGACTAGCGGCCGGGGGGATACGCAGTATTTT. This codes for CASSWTRRRTSGRGDTQYF.

J is TRBJ2-1 and V is TRBV7-9, with D possibly being TRBD2 (6 bases). The CDR3 spans 14 residues. V shed 5 bases and J shed 12 bases, with 20 bases lying between them. CDR1 and CDR2 from the germline V gene are SEHNR and FQNEAQ (reference sequence). The DNA for the CDR3 is TGTGCCAGCAGCCCTGGGACTTCCACGTGGGGGCAGTTCTTC. This codes for CASSPGTSTWGQFF.

With regard to this clone: Possible read error: a much larger clone is one base away. This rearrangement joins TRBV4-1 to TRBJ1-5; 7 bases are shared with TRBD1. The CDR3 runs to 15 residues. Germline-derived CDR1 and CDR2 are MGHRA and YSYEKL. CDR3 sequence: CASGQPGGSNQPQHF. CDR3 DNA sequence: TGCGCCAGCGGCCAACCAGGGGGGAGCAATCAGCCCCAGCATTTT.

The chain combines TRBV27 with TRBJ2-7; D unclear. Trimming took off 6 bases at V and 3 bases at J, with 12 bases between the two ends. This CDR3 has 13 amino acids. Germline V gene sequence: CDR1 MNHEY, CDR2 SMNVEV (reference sequence). CDR3 DNA sequence: TGTGCCAGCAGCAGAAGGGTCTACTACGAGCAGTACTTC. Amino acids: CASSRRVYYEQYF.

The sample holds one count of this clone. The CDR3 region is CASSFQGAYGYTF. DNA of the CDR3: TGCGCCAGCAGCTTTCAGGGTGCCTATGGCTACACCTTC. The rearrangement links TRBV5-1 to TRBJ1-2, with a weak D call TRBD1 (5 bases). The ends were cut back, 2 bases at V and 4 bases at J, with 9 bases in the middle. The CDR3 totals 13 residues. Looked up from germline, CDR1 is SGHRS and CDR2 is YFSETQ.

The chain joins TRBV18 to TRBJ2-6; TRBD1 matches 7 bases. J was trimmed by 1 base and V by 5 bases; bases with no gene match: 8. This CDR3 region has 17 residues. CDR1 KGHSH and CDR2 LQKENI come from the germline V gene. CDR3 nucleotide sequence: TGTGCCAGCTCAGGACAGGAGCTTATTTCTGGGGCCAACGTCCTGACTTTC. It yields the protein CASSGQELISGANVLTF.

The genes are TRBV28 and TRBJ1-2, with 12 bases that match TRBD1. Germline V gene sequence: CDR1 MDHEN, CDR2 SYDVKM. V shed 4 bases and J 2 bases; nucleotides not matched to a gene: 8. The CDR3 spans 17 residues. The CDR3 DNA follows: TGTGCCAGCAGTTCAAACCGGGACAGGGGGCGGAACTATGGCTACACCTTC. This codes for CASSSNRDRGRNYGYTF.

V gene TRBV18 combines with J gene TRBJ2-1; the D call may be TRBD1 or TRBD2 (5 bases each). Trimming cost V 8 bases and J 6 bases, with 26 bases left between them. This CDR3 region has 17 residues. Germline V CDR1 and CDR2: KGHSH, LQKENI. The CDR3 loop is CASMQGLGDPSPNEQFF. The CDR3 region has the DNA TGTGCCAGCATGCAGGGTCTGGGGGACCCCTCGCCCAATGAGCAGTTCTTC.

The rearrangement links TRBV2 to TRBJ2-3; D ambiguous. Per the germline V gene, CDR1 is SNHLY and CDR2 is FYNNEI. Trimming shortened V by 2 bases and J by 1 base, and 10 bases separated the two germline ends. CDR3 length: 15 amino acids. CDR3 bases: TGTGCCAGCAGTGAACCCCTTCCGGGCACAGATACGCAGTATTTT. Translation gives CASSEPLPGTDTQYF.